Shown below are 25 T cell receptor beta chains from a single sample sequenced in a study of T-cell reconstitution after alpha-beta-depleted transplantation in children. Researchers prepared the TCRbeta library using unique molecular identifiers, the study reports. TCRdb passed the PCR reads through MiXCR, listing each CDR3 protein once. The data hold a few hundred thousand distinct CDR3 sequences, with about a tenth observed a single time. This specimen consisted of PBMCs from the stem cell graft donor, obtained from the stem cell graft. Receptors originate from a human donor who donated a stem cell graft to a child with SCID.

The gene calls are TRBV12-3 or TRBV12-4 and TRBJ1-5; 10 nucleotides align to TRBD1. V was pared by 6 bases and J by 5 bases, with 10 bases of the junction left unmatched. CDR3 size: 16 residues. CDR3 DNA: TGTGCCAGCAGCCCCGGGACAGGGGTTCGAGATCAGCCCCAGCATTTT. Translating gives CASSPGTGVRDQPQHF.

This chain connects TRBV3-1 to TRBJ2-1; D uncertain. The V gene's germline CDR1 is LGHDT and CDR2 YNNKEL (reference sequence). This CDR3 has 13 amino acids. V was clipped by 5 bases and J by 4 bases, with 9 bases between them. Here the CDR3 DNA reads TGTGCCAGCAGCTTTACACCTTACAATGAGCAGTTCTTC. It encodes CASSFTPYNEQFF.

This chain uses TRBV13 with TRBJ2-3, with D unresolved. CDR1 and CDR2 from the germline V gene are PRHDT and FYEKMQ (reference sequence). V lost 4 bases and J 4 bases, leaving 6 bases between the germline ends. The CDR3 consists of 12 residues. The CDR3 reads CASSSIPDTQYF. The CDR3 DNA sequence: TGTGCCAGCAGCTCCATCCCAGATACGCAGTATTTT.

This clonotype was found many times. The chain is built from TRBV5-1 and TRBJ1-1; D not resolved. Germline lookup yields CDR1 SGHRS and CDR2 YFSETQ. With 7 bases removed from V and 3 bases from J, the gap between germline ends came to 19 bases. The CDR3 covers 15 residues. The CDR3 loop is CASLKTGSGDTEAFF. The CDR3 DNA sequence: TGCGCCAGCTTAAAAACGGGGTCCGGGGACACTGAAGCTTTCTTT.

J is TRBJ1-1 and V is TRBV7-8; no clear D gene. V lost 1 base and J 1 base, leaving 7 bases between the germline ends. CDR3 length: 14 residues. In germline, CDR1 is SGHVS, CDR2 FQNEAQ. The CDR3 DNA is TGTGCCAGCAGCTTAGAGAATTGGAACACTGAAGCTTTCTTT. Translating it yields CASSLENWNTEAFF.

In the case of this clonotype: Possible read error: a much larger clone is one base away. The rearrangement joins TRBV6-4 to TRBJ2-1; D ambiguous. Per the germline V gene, CDR1 is MRHNA and CDR2 is SNTAGT. Trimming took 8 bases from V and 3 from J, leaving 14 bases between them. The CDR3 runs to 14 residues. The CDR3 sequence is CASATEGSYNEQFF. The CDR3 DNA reads TGTGCCAGCGCCACAGAAGGAAGCTACAATGAGCAGTTCTTC.

This clonotype has ten or more counts. The chain uses TRBV9 and TRBJ2-1; D may be TRBD1 or TRBD2 (5 bases each). V was cut by 0 bases and J by 15 bases, with 13 bases left in between. This CDR3 is built from 12 residues. Looked up from germline, CDR1 is SGDLS and CDR2 is YYNGEE. The CDR3 nucleotides are TGTGCCAGCAGCGTAGTAGGGACCCGATTGTTCTTC. Translated: CASSVVGTRLFF.

This clonotype has just a few counts. One end of the junction fails to match germline, which may point to a read error. This rearrangement joins TRBV20-1 to TRBJ2-5, with TRBD2 as a possible D gene (5 bases). CDR1 and CDR2 (germline): DFQATT, SNEGSKA (reference sequence). There are 13 residues in the CDR3. DNA of the CDR3: TGCAGTGCCAGAGGTGAGGGTCGAGAGACCCAGTACTTC. Translated, it gives CSARGEGRETQYF.

This clonotype was seen more than once but under ten times. This rearrangement joins TRBV29-1 to TRBJ1-1; 11 bases map to TRBD1. Losses at the gene ends were 7 bases for V and 4 bases for J; bases not matched to a gene: 5. The CDR3 has 13 amino acids. Germline CDR1 SQVTM, CDR2 ANQGSEA. The CDR3 DNA reads TGCAGCGCGGGACAGGGGGGAGGCACTGAAGCTTTCTTT. Protein product: CSAGQGGGTEAFF.

Concerning this clonotype itself: A read error may explain this, as a much larger clone is one base away. The chain joins TRBV10-1 to TRBJ2-2; D not resolved. The length of the CDR3 is 16 residues. CDR1 and CDR2 (germline): WNHNN, SYGVQD (reference sequence). Here the CDR3 reads CASSSGPVGYTWELFF. The CDR3 DNA reads TGCGCCAGCAGCTCGGGTCCAGTAGGGTACACCTGGGAGCTGTTTTTT.

The chain couples TRBV5-5 to TRBJ2-3; D is possibly TRBD1 or TRBD2 (5 bases each). CDR3 length: 17 amino acids. Germline loops: CDR1 SGHKS, CDR2 YYEKEE (reference sequence). The V end lost 1 base, the J end lost 6 bases, and 21 bases lay between the germline ends. The CDR3: CASSLTVGGIDRDTQYF. CDR3 nucleotide sequence: TGTGCCAGCAGCTTGACAGTTGGGGGAATAGACCGGGATACGCAGTATTTT.

This clonotype has more than one count but fewer than ten. This chain joins TRBV7-9 and TRBJ2-3; the D gene is possibly TRBD2 (5 bases). V dropped 5 bases and J dropped 7 bases, with 13 bases sitting between them. CDR3 size: 13 residues. CDR1 is SEHNR, CDR2 FQNEAQ, per germline (reference sequence). CDR3 DNA sequence: TGTGCCAGCAGCGGAAACTCGGACTATACGCAGTATTTT. It specifies CASSGNSDYTQYF.

This clonotype has only a few counts. The rearrangement joins TRBV12-3 or TRBV12-4 to TRBJ2-3; no clear D gene. The CDR3 has 17 residues. V lost 7 bases and J lost 4, with 24 bases in between. The CDR3 DNA is TGTGCCAGCACCCGGGCCTCAGGCCCCACCGCCCCAGATACGCAGTATTTT. Translating gives CASTRASGPTAPDTQYF.

A few counts support this clonotype. The V call is TRBV27, the J call TRBJ2-1; 12 nucleotides align to TRBD2. This CDR3 has 19 amino acids. Germline-derived CDR1 and CDR2 are MNHEY and SMNVEV (reference sequence). The junction had 15 bases not matched to a gene; V was cut back by 4 bases and J by 5 bases. CDR3 loop: CASSYLTSGGHRIHNEQFF. The CDR3 coding sequence is TGTGCCAGCAGTTATTTGACTAGCGGGGGCCACCGGATCCACAATGAGCAGTTCTTC.

The genes are TRBV20-1 and TRBJ2-5, with 9 bases that match TRBD1. Per the germline V gene, CDR1 is DFQATT and CDR2 is SNEGSKA (reference sequence). The CDR3 has 15 amino acids. V was pared by 4 bases and J by 5 bases, with 11 bases of the junction left unmatched. CDR3 sequence: CSAKPRQGGFETQYF. DNA of the CDR3: TGCAGTGCTAAACCTAGACAGGGGGGGTTTGAGACCCAGTACTTC.

This clonotype was counted at least ten times. V gene TRBV5-1 combines with J gene TRBJ2-1, with TRBD2 identical over 8 bases. CDR3 length equals 17 residues. The V gene end was trimmed by 2 bases and the J gene end by 0 bases; junction bases not matched to a gene: 7. Germline V gene data show CDR1 as SGHRS and CDR2 as YFSETQ. The CDR3 sequence is CASSLAPRGVSYNEQFF. In DNA, the CDR3 is TGCGCCAGCAGCTTAGCACCGCGGGGGGTCTCCTACAATGAGCAGTTCTTC.

This clonotype was detected ten times or more. The V call is TRBV2, the J call TRBJ2-1; TRBD2 matches 14 bases. The trim removed 7 bases at V and 9 bases at J, leaving 8 bases unmatched. CDR1 SNHLY and CDR2 FYNNEI come from the germline V gene. The CDR3 runs 15 residues. CDR3 sequence (DNA): TGTGCCAGCACCTTGACTAGCGGGGGGGGCTTTGAGCAGTTCTTC. It encodes CASTLTSGGGFEQFF.

In its sample, this clonotype was seen a few times. The J gene is TRBJ1-1, the V gene TRBV19; possibly TRBD1 for D (5 bases). CDR3 length equals 14 residues. V lost 4 bases and J 4 bases, leaving 13 bases between the germline ends. Per the germline V gene, CDR1 is LNHDA and CDR2 is SQIVND (reference sequence). CDR3 DNA sequence: TGTGCCAGTAGTACGGGACGGAGGAGCACTGAAGCTTTCTTT. Its translation: CASSTGRRSTEAFF.

At least ten counts were recorded for this clonotype. V usage is TRBV5-1 and J usage is TRBJ2-2; 10 bases match TRBD2. The ends lost 0 bases at V and 0 bases at J; junction bases unmatched: 14. The CDR3 is 21 residues long. Germline lookup yields CDR1 SGHRS and CDR2 YFSETQ. CDR3 amino acids: CASSLAASGTSARANTGELFF. The CDR3 coding sequence is TGCGCCAGCAGCTTGGCCGCGAGTGGGACTAGCGCTAGAGCGAACACCGGGGAGCTGTTTTTT.

This clonotype has at least ten counts. The rearrangement uses TRBV12-3 or TRBV12-4 and TRBJ1-6, with D possibly TRBD1 on 6 matching bases. There are 15 residues in the CDR3. The germline V and J ends were trimmed by 6 bases and 7 bases, with 16 bases remaining between them. The chain's CDR3 is CASRDHRERNSPLHF. The CDR3 bases are TGTGCCAGCAGAGACCACAGGGAGAGAAATTCACCCCTCCACTTT.

This clonotype showed up just a few times. The genes are TRBV5-1 and TRBJ1-1; the D is unclear. Trimming took off 2 bases at V and 2 bases at J, with 10 bases between the two ends. CDR1 is SGHRS and CDR2 is YFSETQ in the germline V gene. This CDR3 has 14 amino acids. CDR3 bases: TGCGCCAGCAGCTTAACCAGTACAAACACTGAAGCTTTCTTT. Its translation: CASSLTSTNTEAFF.

The chain has TRBV12-3 or TRBV12-4 and TRBJ1-2, with TRBD1 matching over 7 bases. CDR3 length: 13 residues. Trimming at V came to 9 bases and at J to 6 bases, leaving 10 bases not matched to a gene. The DNA for the CDR3 is TGTGCCAGTGTCAGGGGGGGTCTAAATGGCTACACCTTC. Its protein is CASVRGGLNGYTF.

V gene TRBV11-1 combines with J gene TRBJ1-1; D is unresolved. This CDR3 contains 15 residues. Trimming shortened V by 3 bases and J by 2 bases, and 13 bases separated the two germline ends. The V gene's germline CDR1 is SGHAT and CDR2 FQDESV (reference sequence). CDR3 in amino acids: CASSLSAGSNTEAFF. The CDR3 bases are TGTGCCAGCAGCTTGTCGGCAGGAAGTAACACTGAAGCTTTCTTT. The variable domain in full, with the rest retrieved from reference TRBV11-1 and TRBJ1-1, is EAEVAQSPRYKITEKSQAVAFWCDPISGHATLYWYRQILGQGPELLVQFQDESVVDDSQLPKDRFSAERLKGVDSTLKIQPAELGDSAMYLCASSLSAGSNTEAFFGQGTRLTVV.

This clonotype was found a few times. This chain uses TRBV6-2 or TRBV6-3 with TRBJ2-3, with D perhaps TRBD1 or TRBD2 (6 bases each). This CDR3 is 15 amino acids long. From germline, CDR1 is MNHEY and CDR2 SVGEGT. V gave up 6 bases and J gave up 3 bases, with 16 bases separating them. The chain's CDR3 is CASRALGGSTDTQYF. CDR3 coding DNA: TGTGCCAGCAGAGCCTTGGGGGGCTCGACAGATACGCAGTATTTT.

This clonotype was found a few times. The chain is built from TRBV20-1 and TRBJ2-3; 7 nucleotides match TRBD2. Unmatched junction bases numbered 5, after V lost 0 bases and J lost 2 bases. The CDR3 is made up of 15 amino acids. CDR1 and CDR2 from the germline V gene are DFQATT and SNEGSKA (reference sequence). The CDR3 nucleotides read TGCAGTGCTAGAGATACCAGCGGGGCCACAGATACGCAGTATTTT. Translated, it gives CSARDTSGATDTQYF.